The TCR beta chain under discussion was sequenced for a study of Graves' ophthalmopathy and Graves' hyperthyroidism. Amplification of the TCR beta CDR3 regions used RNA transcripts (as template). An initial RT-PCR round employing HTBI primers preceded a second-round multiplex PCR. TCRdb re-called the multiplex PCR reads with MiXCR, one entry per CDR3 protein. The sample lists about 220,000 distinct CDR3 sequences, roughly 21% occurring once. There are many counts of this clonotype. The sequencing input was peripheral blood. The receptor's source is a woman aged 50 to 60 with Graves' ophthalmopathy.

CDR3 in DNA: TGTGCCAGCAGCGTAGACAGGGATCGTATCACCGGGGAGCTGTTTTTT. Translating gives CASSVDRDRITGELFF. This chain links TRBV6-1 with TRBJ2-2; 7 bases are a match to TRBD1. The CDR3 has 16 amino acids. From germline, CDR1 is MNHNS and CDR2 SASEGT. The J segment lost 4 bases and the V segment lost 6 bases, leaving 11 bases of the junction unmatched.